The 6 T cell receptor beta chains below come from one sample, sequenced in a study of cytomegalovirus exposure and HLA in healthy donors. Repertoires were generated with immunoSEQ multiplex PCR, while TCRdb's copy carries only in-frame clones and drops some. This table holds about 150,000 clones, approximately 91% found once. The sequencing input was PBMCs. These receptor sequences come from a woman aged 18 to 35 in good health and CMV-seropositive.

This clone has just a few counts. This chain links TRBV30 with TRBJ2-3; 10 bases fit TRBD2. CDR3 length: 14 residues. Germline-derived CDR1 and CDR2 are GTSNPN and SVGIG (reference sequence). Trimming cost V 7 bases and J 3 bases; bases outside gene matches: 7. In nucleotides, the CDR3 is TGTGCCTCCTCTAGCGGGAGTAAGACAGATACGCAGTATTTT. Translating it yields CASSSGSKTDTQYF.

The J gene is TRBJ2-5, the V gene TRBV19; 7 nucleotides agree with TRBD1. Germline CDR1 is LNHDA and CDR2 is SQIVND (reference sequence). Trimming removed 5 bases from V and 3 bases from J; junction bases left unmatched: 3. The CDR3 extends over 13 amino acids. The CDR3 loop is CASSRQGEETQYF. In DNA form, the CDR3 reads TGTGCCAGTAGTCGACAGGGAGAAGAGACCCAGTACTTC.

The CDR3 nucleotides are TGCGCCAGCAGCTTGCGCCTCGCAGGACTAAGGACTGAAGCTTTCTTT. Amino acids: CASSLRLAGLRTEAFF. This rearrangement joins TRBV5-1 to TRBJ1-1; D not resolved. There are 16 residues in the CDR3. V dropped 1 base and J dropped 5 bases, with 18 bases sitting between them. From germline, CDR1 is SGHRS and CDR2 YFSETQ.

DNA for the CDR3: TGTGCCAGCTCAGCGTTCCGGGAGTTCCTCACCGGGGAGCTGTTTTTT. Translated: CASSAFREFLTGELFF. The V call is TRBV18, the J call TRBJ2-2; a possible D gene is TRBD2 (6 bases). The germline CDR1 and CDR2 sequences are KGHSH and LQKENI. The V end was cut by 5 bases, the J end by 4 bases, with 17 bases between. This CDR3 has 16 amino acids.

The CDR3 DNA follows: TGTGCCTGGAGTGTACGTGGAGGGGTTGCAACTAATGAAAAACTGTTTTTT. It translates to CAWSVRGGVATNEKLFF. V is TRBV30 and J is TRBJ1-4; possibly TRBD1 for D (5 bases). Germline CDR1 and CDR2: GTSNPN and SVGIG (reference sequence). The CDR3 contains 17 residues. The V end lost 0 bases, the J end lost 0 bases, and 14 bases lay between the germline ends. Complete variable domain (other parts from reference TRBV30 and TRBJ1-4): SQTIHQWPATLVQPVGSPLSLECTVEGTSNPNLYWYRQAAGRGLQLLFYSVGIGQISSEVPQNLSASRPQDRQFILSSKKLLLSDSGFYLCAWSVRGGVATNEKLFFGSGTQLSVL.

This chain connects TRBV10-3 to TRBJ2-7; 12 nucleotides agree with TRBD2. This CDR3 is built from 15 residues. In germline, CDR1 is ENHRY, CDR2 SYGVKD. V was pared by 5 bases and J by 0 bases, with 2 bases of the junction left unmatched. CDR3 nucleotides: TGTGCCATCAGTAAGACTAGCGGGAGCTCCTACGAGCAGTACTTC. Protein sequence: CAISKTSGSSYEQYF.